This TCR beta chain was observed in a study of CD8 T cells in Susac syndrome. Study-level background: When blood was drawn, the patients with Susac syndrome were therapy-naive, on corticosteroids, or on intravenous immunoglobulin alone.

Points from the study as a whole: Regarding the TCR sequencing and HLA analysis, the study admitted that a relatively small number of individuals were involved.

To note about this clonotype: The antigen is undetermined.

The CDR3 loop spans 15 amino acids. Germline V gives CDR1 LGHDT, CDR2 YNNKEL (reference sequence). Trimming cost V 4 bases and J 1 base, with 13 bases left between them. Sequencing of TCR beta, carried out with a high-throughput approach, was applied to CD8+ and CD4+ T cells from the blood. Random hexamers primed reverse transcription of 0.5 to 1 ug RNA. immunoSEQ multiplex PCR amplified TCR beta CDR3 across 54 Vbeta, 13 Jbeta. TCRdb reprocessed the immunoSEQ multiplex PCR reads with MiXCR, giving one entry per CDR3 protein. The profile shows 95,000 to 150,000 distinct CDR3 sequences, 96% of them singletons.

The TCR originated in a human donor with Susac syndrome. The sequencing input was CD4+ T cells from PBMCs. This chain connects TRBV3-1 to TRBJ1-1; a weak D match, TRBD1 (5 bases). The CDR3: CASSLWGTENTEAFF. The CDR3 DNA follows: TGTGCCAGCAGCCTTTGGGGGACGGAGAACACTGAAGCTTTCTTT.